This TCR beta chain originates from a study of CD8 T cells in ankylosing spondylitis. TCRdb analysed the 5' RACE reads with MiXCR anew, one entry per CDR3 protein. The table includes approximately 520,000 distinct CDR3 sequences, approximately 5% detected once. This clonotype appeared a few times. The antigen is unknown. Compared with germline, one end of the junction differs, possibly owing to a read error. The CDR3 totals 12 residues. Study findings and constraints: Seemingly distinctive of ankylosing spondylitis blood was a TCR beta motif formed by eight highly homologous variants.

This TCR was recovered from a male donor with ankylosing spondylitis. This sequence joins TRBV12-3 or TRBV12-4 and TRBJ2-6, with 9 bases aligning to TRBD1. The sample consisted of blood, either unsorted or a sorted T cell fraction (not recorded which). The CDR3: CASNPTGGPPIF. In nucleotides, the CDR3 is TGTGCCAGCAACCCCACAGGGGGCCCTCCGATTTTC.